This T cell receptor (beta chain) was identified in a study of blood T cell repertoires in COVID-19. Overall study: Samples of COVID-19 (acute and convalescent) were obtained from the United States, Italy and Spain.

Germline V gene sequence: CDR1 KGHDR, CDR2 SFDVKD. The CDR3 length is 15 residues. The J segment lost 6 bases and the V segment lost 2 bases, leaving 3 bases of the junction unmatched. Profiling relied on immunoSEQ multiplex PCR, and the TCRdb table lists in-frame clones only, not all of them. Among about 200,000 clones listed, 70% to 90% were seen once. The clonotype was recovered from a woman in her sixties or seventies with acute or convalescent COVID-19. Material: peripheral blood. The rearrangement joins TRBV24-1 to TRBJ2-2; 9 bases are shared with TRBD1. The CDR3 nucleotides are TGTGCCACCAGTGATTACAGGGGGCAAGCCGGGGAGCTGTTTTTT. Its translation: CATSDYRGQAGELFF.